This entry concerns a single T cell receptor (beta chain). The antigen is not known. Germline assignment: CDR1 ENHRY and CDR2 SYGVKD. The CDR3 has 15 residues. The trim removed 0 bases at V and 7 bases at J, leaving 2 bases unmatched. The data were taken from a study of shared clonotypes between healthy human individuals. Study-wide results and limits: Read depth was anticipated to influence clonotype sharing among donors.

Measured with immunoSEQ multiplex PCR; TCRdb has only the in-frame clones, and not every one. Of over a million clones listed, around 75% are singletons. The material sequenced was memory CD4+ T cells sorted from blood. As to subset: CD45RA-negative fraction. The origin of this receptor is a man between 18 and 29 years old in good health. V is TRBV10-3 and J is TRBJ1-6, with 8 bases lining up with TRBD1. The CDR3 bases are TGTGCCATCAGTGAGTCGGGACAGGAGAATTCACCCCTCCACTTT. Translated, it gives CAISESGQENSPLHF.